This T cell receptor (beta chain) appears in the sequencing data of a study of blood T cell repertoires in COVID-19. At the level of the study: The samples span acute and convalescent COVID-19 from the United States, Italy and Spain. PBMCs, B-cell-depleted T cells, or T cells provided the cDNA or gDNA that made up the material.

In the authors' workflow: Amplifying reference gene primers gave estimates of nucleated cell counts. TCRdb's table, derived via immunoSEQ multiplex PCR, lists solely in-frame clones and lacks some. The V and J calls and clone size are taken from that table; D and trimming were inferred from the DNA. The sample consists of about 94,000 clones, 70% to 80% of them appearing once. CDR1 and CDR2 from the germline V gene are KGHDR and SFDVKD. This CDR3 comprises 14 residues. The V end was cut by 5 bases, the J end by 0 bases, with 7 bases between. The rearrangement links TRBV24-1 to TRBJ1-5; D unresolved. Sequencing input: peripheral blood. The clonotype was recovered from a human donor in a cohort sampled during active COVID-19. The CDR3 sequence: CATSAEYSNQPQHF. The CDR3 DNA sequence: TGTGCCACCAGTGCAGAATATAGCAATCAGCCCCAGCATTTT.